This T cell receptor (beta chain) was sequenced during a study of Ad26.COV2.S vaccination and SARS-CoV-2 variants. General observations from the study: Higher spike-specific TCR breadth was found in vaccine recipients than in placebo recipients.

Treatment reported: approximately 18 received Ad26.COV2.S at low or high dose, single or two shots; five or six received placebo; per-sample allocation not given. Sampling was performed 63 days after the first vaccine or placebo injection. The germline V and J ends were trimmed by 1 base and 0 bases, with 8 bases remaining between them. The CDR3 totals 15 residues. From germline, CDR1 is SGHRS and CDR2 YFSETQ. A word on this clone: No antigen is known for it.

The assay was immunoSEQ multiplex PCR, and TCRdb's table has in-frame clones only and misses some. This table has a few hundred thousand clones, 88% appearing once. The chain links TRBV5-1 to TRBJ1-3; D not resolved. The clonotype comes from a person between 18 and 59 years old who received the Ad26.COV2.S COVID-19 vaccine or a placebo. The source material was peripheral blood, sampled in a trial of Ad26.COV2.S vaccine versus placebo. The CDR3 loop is CASSLSMSSGNTIYF. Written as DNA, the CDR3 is TGCGCCAGCAGCTTGTCCATGAGCTCTGGAAACACCATATATTTT.